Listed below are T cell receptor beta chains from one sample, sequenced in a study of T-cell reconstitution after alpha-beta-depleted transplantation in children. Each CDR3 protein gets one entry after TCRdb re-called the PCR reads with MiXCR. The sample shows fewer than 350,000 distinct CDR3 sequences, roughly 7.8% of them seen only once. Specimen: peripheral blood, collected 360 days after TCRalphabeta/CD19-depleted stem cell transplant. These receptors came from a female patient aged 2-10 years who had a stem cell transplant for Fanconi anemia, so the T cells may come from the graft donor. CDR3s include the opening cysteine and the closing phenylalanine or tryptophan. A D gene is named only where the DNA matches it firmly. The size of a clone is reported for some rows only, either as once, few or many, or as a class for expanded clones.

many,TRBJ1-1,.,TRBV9,TGTGCCAGCAGCGTAGTGGCGGAATTGAACACTGAAGCTTTCTTT,CASSVVAELNTEAFF
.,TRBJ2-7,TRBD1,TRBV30,TGTGCCTGCAACGAACAGGGGGCGGGAGAGCAGTACTTC,CACNEQGAGEQYF
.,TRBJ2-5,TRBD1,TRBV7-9,TGTGCCAGCAGCCCCACAGGGGTGCAGACCCAGTACTTC,CASSPTGVQTQYF
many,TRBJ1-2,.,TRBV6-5,TGTGCCAGCACCGGGGGGGACTATGGCTACACCTTC,CASTGGDYGYTF
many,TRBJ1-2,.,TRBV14,TGTGCCAGCAGCCTTGTGGATTACTATGGCTACACCTTC,CASSLVDYYGYTF
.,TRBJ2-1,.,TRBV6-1,TGTGCCAGCAGTGAACTATCGGGGGATTACAATGAGCAGTTCTTC,CASSELSGDYNEQFF
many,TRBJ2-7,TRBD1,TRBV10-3,TGTGCCATCAGTGACCCTACAGGGGGCTTGAACTACGAGCAGTACTTC,CAISDPTGGLNYEQYF
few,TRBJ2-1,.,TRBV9,TGTGCCAGCAGCGTAGGGGGCGGGGGCCCCTACAATGAGCAGTTCTTC,CASSVGGGGPYNEQFF
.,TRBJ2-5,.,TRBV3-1,TGTGCCAGCAGCCAAGGCATTACGCAGACCCAGTACTTC,CASSQGITQTQYF
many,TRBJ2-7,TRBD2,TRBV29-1,TGCAGCGTTGGATCTGGGACTAGCGGCTACGAGCAGTACTTC,CSVGSGTSGYEQYF
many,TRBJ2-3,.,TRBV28,TGTGCCAGCAGAGAGGGAGGCACAGATACGCAGTATTTT,CASREGGTDTQYF
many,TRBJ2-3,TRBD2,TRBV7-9,TGTGCCAGCAGCTTAGGTCCGGGACTAGCCATGGCAGATACGCAGTATTTT,CASSLGPGLAMADTQYF
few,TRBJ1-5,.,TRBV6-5,TGTGCCAGCAGTTACGAAGAGGGACCTGGGCAGCCCCAGCATTTT,CASSYEEGPGQPQHF
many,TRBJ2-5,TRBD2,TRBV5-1,TGCGCCAGCAGCTTGCTAGCGGGGGGGCAACAAGAGACCCAGTACTTC,CASSLLAGGQQETQYF
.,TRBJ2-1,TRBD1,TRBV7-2,TGTGCCAGCAGCATGGACAGGTTACACTGGAATGAGCAGTTCTTC,CASSMDRLHWNEQFF